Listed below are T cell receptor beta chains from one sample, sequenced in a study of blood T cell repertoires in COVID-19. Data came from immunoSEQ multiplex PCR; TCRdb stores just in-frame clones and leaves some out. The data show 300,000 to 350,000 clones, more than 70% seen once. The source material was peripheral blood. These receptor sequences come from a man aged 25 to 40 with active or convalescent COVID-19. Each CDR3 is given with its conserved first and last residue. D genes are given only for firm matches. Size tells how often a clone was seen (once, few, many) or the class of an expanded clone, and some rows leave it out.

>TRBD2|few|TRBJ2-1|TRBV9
CASSVTGLAYGDNEQFF
TGTGCCAGCAGCGTAACGGGACTAGCGTATGGGGACAATGAGCAGTTCTTC
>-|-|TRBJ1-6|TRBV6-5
CASSLGHGDTLHF
TGTGCCAGCAGTTTGGGACACGGGGACACCCTCCACTTT
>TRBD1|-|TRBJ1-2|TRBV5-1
CASSVGGGNSGYTF
TGCGCCAGCAGCGTGGGAGGGGGCAATAGTGGCTACACCTTC
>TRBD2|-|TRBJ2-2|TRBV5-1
CASSLTRGGARNGELFF
TGCGCCAGCAGCTTGACTCGCGGGGGGGCCAGGAACGGGGAGCTGTTTTTT
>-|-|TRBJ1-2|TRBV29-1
CSARTDNYGYTF
TGCAGCGCCAGGACAGATAACTATGGCTACACCTTC
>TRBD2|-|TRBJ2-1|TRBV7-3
CASSLVVAGGHNEQFF
TGTGCCAGCAGCTTGGTAGTAGCGGGGGGTCACAATGAGCAGTTCTTC
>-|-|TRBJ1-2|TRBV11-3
CASSSGGEFGYTF
TGTGCCAGCAGCTCGGGAGGGGAGTTTGGCTACACCTTC
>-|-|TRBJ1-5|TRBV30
CAWSPSRDQPQHF
TGTGCCTGGAGTCCCTCCCGGGATCAGCCCCAGCATTTT
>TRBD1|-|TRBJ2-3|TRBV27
CASSLMSLGTAADTQYF
TGTGCCAGCAGTTTAATGTCACTCGGGACAGCGGCAGATACGCAGTATTTT
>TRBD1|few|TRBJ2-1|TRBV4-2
CASSQGTGTKQFF
TGTGCCAGCAGCCAAGGGACAGGAACCAAGCAGTTCTTC
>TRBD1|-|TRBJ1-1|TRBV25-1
CASSADAPGQGTNEAFF
TGTGCCAGCAGTGCCGACGCCCCGGGACAGGGAACAAATGAAGCTTTCTTT
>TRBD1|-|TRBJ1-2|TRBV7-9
CASSFGGQGSYYGYTF
TGTGCCAGCAGCTTCGGGGGACAGGGTTCGTATTATGGCTACACCTTC
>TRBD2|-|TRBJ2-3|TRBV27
CASASLGLAGGADTQYF
TGTGCCAGCGCCTCCTTAGGACTAGCGGGAGGGGCAGATACGCAGTATTTT
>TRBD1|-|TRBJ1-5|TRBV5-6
CASSSARTGYQPQHF
TGTGCCAGCAGCTCCGCCCGGACAGGTTATCAGCCCCAGCATTTT
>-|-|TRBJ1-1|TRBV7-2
CASSSREHTEAFF
TGTGCCAGCAGCTCCCGCGAACACACTGAAGCTTTCTTT
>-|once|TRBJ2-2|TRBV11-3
CASSPTGTRTGELFF
TGTGCCAGCAGCCCAACCGGGACACGTACCGGGGAGCTGTTTTTT
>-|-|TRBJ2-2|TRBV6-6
CASSYEGLGELFF
TGTGCCAGCAGTTACGAGGGTCTCGGGGAGCTGTTTTTT
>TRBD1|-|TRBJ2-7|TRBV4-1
CASSYGQGAYEQYF
TGCGCCAGCAGCTATGGACAGGGCGCCTACGAGCAGTACTTC
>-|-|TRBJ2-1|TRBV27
CASSQLAAGGSYNEQFF
TGTGCCAGCAGCCAACTCGCAGCGGGCGGTTCCTACAATGAGCAGTTCTTC
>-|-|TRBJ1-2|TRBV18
CASSTGGRTGYTF
TGTGCCAGCTCGACCGGGGGGAGGACGGGCTACACCTTC
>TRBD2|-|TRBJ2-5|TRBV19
CASSVPGLRETQYF
TGTGCCAGTAGCGTGCCGGGACTACGAGAGACCCAGTACTTC
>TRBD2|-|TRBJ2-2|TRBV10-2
CASRRAGSNTGELFF
TGCGCCAGCAGACGAGCGGGATCGAACACCGGGGAGCTGTTTTTT
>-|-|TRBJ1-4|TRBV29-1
CSAPSQGKLFF
TGCAGCGCCCCGTCCCAGGGAAAACTGTTTTTT
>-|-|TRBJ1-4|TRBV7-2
CASSSQVANEKLFF
TGTGCCAGCAGCTCCCAGGTAGCTAATGAAAAACTGTTTTTT
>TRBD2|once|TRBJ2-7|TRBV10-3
CAISEFGPSGNDEQYF
TGTGCCATCAGTGAGTTCGGGCCTAGCGGGAATGACGAGCAGTACTTC
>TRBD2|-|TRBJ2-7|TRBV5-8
CASPPSAAGAGAYYEQYF
TGTGCCAGCCCTCCCTCCGCGGCCGGGGCGGGAGCATACTACGAGCAGTACTTC
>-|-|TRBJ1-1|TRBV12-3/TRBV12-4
CASGLSGITEAFF
TGTGCCAGCGGGCTTTCGGGAATCACTGAAGCTTTCTTT
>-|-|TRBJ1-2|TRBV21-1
CASSKAGTGTYGYTF
TGTGCCAGCAGCAAAGCGGGGACAGGAACCTATGGCTACACCTTC
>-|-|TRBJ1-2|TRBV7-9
CASSLGQYGYTF
TGTGCCAGCAGCCTAGGACAGTATGGCTACACCTTC
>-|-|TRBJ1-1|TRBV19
CASSTDRGTEAFF
TGTGCCAGTAGTACGGACCGGGGCACTGAAGCTTTCTTT
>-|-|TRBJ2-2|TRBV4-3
CASSQVPQGNTGELFF
TGCGCCAGCAGCCAAGTCCCCCAGGGGAACACCGGGGAGCTGTTTTTT
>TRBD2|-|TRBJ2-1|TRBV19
CASSNPGLAGGNNNEQFF
TGTGCCAGTAGTAACCCCGGACTAGCGGGGGGGAACAACAATGAGCAGTTCTTC
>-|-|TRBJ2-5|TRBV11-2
CASSLGGTPAETQYF
TGTGCCAGCAGCTTAGGCGGGACCCCAGCAGAGACCCAGTACTTC
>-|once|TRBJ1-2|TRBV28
CASSVTQPLYGYTF
TGTGCCAGCAGTGTTACACAGCCCCTCTATGGCTACACCTTC
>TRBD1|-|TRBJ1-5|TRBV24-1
CATGTGGGHSNQPQHF
TGTGCCACCGGGACAGGGGGCGGCCATAGCAATCAGCCCCAGCATTTT
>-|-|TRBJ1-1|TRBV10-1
CASLGGTEAFF
TGCGCCAGCCTCGGGGGGACTGAAGCTTTCTTT
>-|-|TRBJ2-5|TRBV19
CASNDSPQETQYF
TGTGCCAGTAACGACAGTCCTCAAGAGACCCAGTACTTC
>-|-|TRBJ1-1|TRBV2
CASSVEGNTEAFF
TGTGCCAGCAGTGTAGAGGGGAACACTGAAGCTTTCTTT
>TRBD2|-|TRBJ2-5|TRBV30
CAWEAGGPTQYF
TGTGCCTGGGAAGCGGGAGGCCCAACCCAGTACTTC
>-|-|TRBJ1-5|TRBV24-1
CATSDLHRLSSRQPQHF
TGTGCCACCAGTGATTTGCACAGACTATCTAGTCGGCAGCCCCAGCATTTT
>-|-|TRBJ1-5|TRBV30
CAWRTASNQPQHF
TGTGCCTGGAGAACAGCTAGCAATCAGCCCCAGCATTTT
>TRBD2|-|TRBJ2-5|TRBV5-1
CASSLATSGPHRTQYF
TGCGCCAGCAGCTTGGCCACTAGCGGTCCCCATAGGACCCAGTACTTC
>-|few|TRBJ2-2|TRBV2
CASSGGARSGELFF
TGTGCCAGCAGTGGGGGAGCGAGATCCGGGGAGCTGTTTTTT
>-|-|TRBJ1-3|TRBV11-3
CASSSTRVVGSERLGNTIYF
TGTGCCAGCAGCTCCACTCGGGTGGTTGGCTCGGAGAGGTTGGGAAACACCATATATTTT
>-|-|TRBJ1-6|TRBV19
CASSIAGGAPLHF
TGTGCCAGTAGTATAGCTGGGGGGGCACCCCTCCACTTT
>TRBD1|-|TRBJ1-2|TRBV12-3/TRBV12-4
CASSPDRVYGYTF
TGTGCCAGCAGTCCCGACAGGGTCTATGGCTACACCTTC
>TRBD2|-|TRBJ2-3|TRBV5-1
CASSPGLAATDTQYF
TGCGCCAGCAGCCCCGGACTAGCTGCCACAGATACGCAGTATTTT
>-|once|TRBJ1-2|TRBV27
CASRRLQNEYGYTF
TGTGCCAGCAGGCGCTTGCAAAACGAGTATGGCTACACCTTC
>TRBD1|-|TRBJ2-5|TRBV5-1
CASSLGTGGIETQYF
TGCGCCAGCAGCTTGGGGACAGGGGGGATAGAGACCCAGTACTTC